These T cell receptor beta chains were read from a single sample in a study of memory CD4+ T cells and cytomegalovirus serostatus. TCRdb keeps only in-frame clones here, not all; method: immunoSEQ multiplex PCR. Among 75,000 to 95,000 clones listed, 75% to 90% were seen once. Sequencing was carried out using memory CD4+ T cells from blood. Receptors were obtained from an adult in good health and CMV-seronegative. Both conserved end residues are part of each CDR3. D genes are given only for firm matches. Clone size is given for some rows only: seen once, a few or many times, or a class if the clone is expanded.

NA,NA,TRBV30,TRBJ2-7,CAWSVLPVGHEQYF,TGTGCCTGGAGTGTACTCCCCGTGGGCCACGAGCAGTACTTC
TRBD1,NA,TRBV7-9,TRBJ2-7,CASSLGQGNEQYF,TGTGCCAGCAGCTTGGGACAGGGCAACGAGCAGTACTTC
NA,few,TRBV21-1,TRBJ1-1,CASSKRRQGTFF,TGTGCCAGCAGCAAGAGACGACAGGGAACTTTCTTT
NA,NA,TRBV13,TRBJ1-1,CASSFGVLRDTEAFF,TGTGCCAGCAGCTTCGGGGTTCTAAGGGACACTGAAGCTTTCTTT
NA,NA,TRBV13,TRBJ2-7,CASSRPRDRHYEQYF,TGTGCCAGCAGCCGCCCACGGGACCGCCACTACGAGCAGTACTTC
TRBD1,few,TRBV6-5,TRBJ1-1,CASSDRVTEAFF,TGTGCCAGCAGCGACAGGGTAACTGAAGCTTTCTTT
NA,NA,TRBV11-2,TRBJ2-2,CASSLATGATGELFF,TGTGCCAGCAGCTTAGCCACAGGAGCCACCGGGGAGCTGTTTTTT
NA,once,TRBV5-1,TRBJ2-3,CASSEGRLSTDTQYF,TGCGCCAGCAGCGAGGGACGGTTAAGCACAGATACGCAGTATTTT
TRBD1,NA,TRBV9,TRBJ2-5,CASSPTGGWETQYF,TGTGCCAGCTCCCCGACAGGGGGCTGGGAGACCCAGTACTTC
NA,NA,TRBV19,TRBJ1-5,CASSIDEQPQHF,TGTGCCAGTAGTATAGATGAGCAGCCCCAGCATTTT
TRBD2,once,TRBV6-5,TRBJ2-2,CASSPGGLTGELFF,TGTGCCAGCAGTCCGGGGGGGCTCACCGGGGAGCTGTTTTTT
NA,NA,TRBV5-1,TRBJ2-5,CASSLEGNEETQYF,TGCGCCAGCAGCTTGGAGGGGAACGAGGAGACCCAGTACTTC
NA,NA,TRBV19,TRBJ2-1,CASSMIGELNEQFF,TGTGCCAGTAGTATGATCGGGGAATTGAATGAGCAGTTCTTC
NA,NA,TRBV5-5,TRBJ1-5,CASSLRGRDQPQHF,TGTGCCAGCAGCTTAAGGGGAAGGGATCAGCCCCAGCATTTT
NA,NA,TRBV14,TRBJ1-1,CASRAVGGPVSTEAFF,TGTGCCAGCAGGGCGGTCGGGGGTCCGGTCAGCACTGAAGCTTTCTTT
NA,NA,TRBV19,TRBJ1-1,CASRGNGDESRGQIFLNTEAFF,TGTGCCAGTAGGGGGAATGGGGACGAGTCTCGTGGGCAAATTTTCTTGAACACTGAAGCTTTCTTT
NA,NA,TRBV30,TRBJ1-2,CAWNRQVDGYTF,TGTGCCTGGAATCGACAGGTTGATGGCTACACCTTC
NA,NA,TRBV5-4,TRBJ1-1,CASSRGFDTEAFF,TGTGCCAGCAGCCGGGGGTTTGACACTGAAGCTTTCTTT
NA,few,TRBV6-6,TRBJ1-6,CASTPGESNSPLHF,TGTGCCAGCACCCCCGGGGAGAGTAATTCACCCCTCCACTTT
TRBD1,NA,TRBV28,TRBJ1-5,CASSFGPRTGFSNQPQHF,TGTGCCAGCAGTTTTGGCCCCAGGACAGGGTTTAGCAATCAGCCCCAGCATTTT
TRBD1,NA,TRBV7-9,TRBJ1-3,CASSWAGTGRFSGNTIYF,TGTGCCAGCAGCTGGGCAGGGACAGGCCGTTTCTCTGGAAACACCATATATTTT
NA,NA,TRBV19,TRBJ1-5,CASSIYPQPQHF,TGTGCCAGTAGTATCTACCCACAGCCCCAGCATTTT
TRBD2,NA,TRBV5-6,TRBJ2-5,CASSFSGGAWETQYF,TGTGCCAGCAGCTTTAGCGGGGGGGCCTGGGAGACCCAGTACTTC
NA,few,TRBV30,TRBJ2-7,CAWSVRMVPTYEQYF,TGTGCCTGGAGTGTACGGATGGTGCCAACCTACGAGCAGTACTTC
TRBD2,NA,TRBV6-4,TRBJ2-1,CASSDPRYERGDLLPYNEQFF,TGTGCCAGCAGTGACCCGCGATATGAGCGGGGGGACCTCCTCCCCTACAATGAGCAGTTCTTC
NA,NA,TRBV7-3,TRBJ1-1,CASSAKSGNTEAFF,TGTGCCAGCAGCGCGAAGTCGGGGAACACTGAAGCTTTCTTT
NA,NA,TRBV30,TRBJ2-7,CAWTRGHEQYF,TGTGCCTGGACCCGGGGCCACGAGCAGTACTTC
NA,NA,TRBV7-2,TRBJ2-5,CASSFQGRETQYF,TGTGCCAGCAGCTTTCAGGGACGGGAGACCCAGTACTTC
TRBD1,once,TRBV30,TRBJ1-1,CAAKGTVTEAFF,TGTGCCGCCAAGGGGACAGTCACTGAAGCTTTCTTT
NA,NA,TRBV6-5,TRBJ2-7,CASSVTYEQYF,TGTGCCAGCAGTGTTACCTACGAGCAGTACTTC
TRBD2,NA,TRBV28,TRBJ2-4,CASRAVPRGGAKNIQYF,TGTGCCAGCAGAGCAGTTCCCCGGGGGGGGGCCAAAAACATTCAGTACTTC
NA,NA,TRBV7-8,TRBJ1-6,CASSSGLYNSPLHF,TGTGCCAGCAGTTCGGGACTGTATAATTCACCCCTCCACTTT
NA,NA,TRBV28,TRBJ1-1,CASSLMNTEAFF,TGTGCCAGCAGTTTAATGAACACTGAAGCTTTCTTT
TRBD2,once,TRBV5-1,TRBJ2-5,CASSSGGGTKETQYF,TGCGCCAGCAGCTCGGGCGGGGGGACTAAAGAGACCCAGTACTTC
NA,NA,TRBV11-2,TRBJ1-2,CASSLAGGDGYGYTF,TGTGCCAGCAGCTTAGCTGGGGGCGATGGCTATGGCTACACCTTC
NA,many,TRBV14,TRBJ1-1,CASSRGSNTEAFF,TGTGCCAGCAGCCGCGGATCGAACACTGAAGCTTTCTTT
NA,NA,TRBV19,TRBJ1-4,CASNQGNAAEKLFF,TGTGCCAGTAATCAGGGAAACGCGGCTGAAAAACTGTTTTTT
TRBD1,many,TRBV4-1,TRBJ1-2,CASSQTRTGNGYGYTF,TGCGCCAGCAGCCAGACCCGGACAGGGAATGGCTATGGCTACACCTTC
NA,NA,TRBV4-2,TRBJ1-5,CASSQDQPGGQPQHF,TGTGCCAGCAGCCAAGACCAGCCCGGGGGACAGCCCCAGCATTTT
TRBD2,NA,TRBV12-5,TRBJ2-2,CASGLVRGSGTNTGELFF,TGTGCTAGTGGTTTGGTACGGGGTAGCGGGACGAACACCGGGGAGCTGTTTTTT
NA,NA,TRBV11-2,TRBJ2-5,CASSLGIDRVLGETQYF,TGTGCCAGCAGCTTAGGGATCGACAGAGTTCTAGGGGAGACCCAGTACTTC
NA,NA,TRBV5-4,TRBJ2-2,CASSFVTGNSGELFF,TGTGCCAGCAGTTTCGTTACAGGAAACTCCGGGGAGCTGTTTTTT
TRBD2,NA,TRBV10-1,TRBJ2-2,CASLGTSGGRESGGELFF,TGCGCCAGCCTCGGGACTAGCGGGGGGAGAGAGAGTGGCGGGGAGCTGTTTTTT
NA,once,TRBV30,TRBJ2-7,CAWSVYSNRAPYF,TGTGCCTGGAGTGTTTACTCGAACAGGGCCCCGTACTTC
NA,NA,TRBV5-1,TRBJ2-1,CASSLAGDSYNEQFF,TGCGCCAGCAGCTTGGCGGGGGACAGCTACAATGAGCAGTTCTTC
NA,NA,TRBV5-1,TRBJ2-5,CASTRDRGGEETQYF,TGCGCCAGCACACGTGACAGGGGAGGGGAAGAGACCCAGTACTTC
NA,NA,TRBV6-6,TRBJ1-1,CASSNRVQEAFF,TGTGCCAGCAGTAACAGGGTCCAAGAAGCTTTCTTT
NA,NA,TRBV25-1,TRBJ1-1,CASSEFEIGGASEAFF,TGTGCCAGCAGTGAATTTGAAATCGGCGGGGCTTCTGAAGCTTTCTTT
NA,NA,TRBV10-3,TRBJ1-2,CAINGQGNYGYTF,TGTGCCATCAATGGGCAGGGGAACTATGGCTACACCTTC
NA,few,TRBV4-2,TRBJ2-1,CASSQDISGPTGNEQFF,TGTGCCAGCAGCCAAGATATCTCGGGACCCACGGGGAATGAGCAGTTCTTC
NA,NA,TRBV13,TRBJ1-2,CASSLRQDLYGYTF,TGTGCCAGCAGCTTAAGACAGGACCTCTATGGCTACACCTTC
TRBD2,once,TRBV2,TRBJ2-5,CASNPREGARAQYF,TGTGCCAGCAATCCAAGGGAGGGCGCCCGGGCCCAGTACTTC